Detailed here is one TCR beta chain. Its target is not known. This sample is drawn from a study of immune cell composition in non-small cell lung cancer. Study context: Tumours were mainly lung adenocarcinoma or squamous cell carcinoma. General study results and limits: Tumour-associated clones >0.5% occurred in roughly a third of adenocarcinomas, about three quarters of squamous. Tumour-reactive clones were not shown to match dominant in vivo tumour clones.

The CDR3 length is 19 residues. Trimming pared 0 bases from V and 5 bases from J, leaving 23 bases between. The germline gives CDR1 SGHRS, CDR2 YFSETQ. Normal lung was taken at the farthest possible site, at least 3 cm from tumour. The repertoire was sequenced with immunoSEQ multiplex PCR; TCRdb's copy has only in-frame clones and lacks some. Of around 1,900 clones in the sample, over 65% were seen once. The sequence derives from a human donor with non-small cell lung cancer. The chain combines TRBV5-1 with TRBJ2-2; D perhaps matches TRBD2 (7 bases). The sample consisted of non-adjacent lung tissue. The CDR3 here is CASSLVASGRGATTGELFF. CDR3 sequence (DNA): TGCGCCAGCAGCTTGGTGGCTAGCGGAAGGGGGGCCACTACCGGGGAGCTGTTTTTT.